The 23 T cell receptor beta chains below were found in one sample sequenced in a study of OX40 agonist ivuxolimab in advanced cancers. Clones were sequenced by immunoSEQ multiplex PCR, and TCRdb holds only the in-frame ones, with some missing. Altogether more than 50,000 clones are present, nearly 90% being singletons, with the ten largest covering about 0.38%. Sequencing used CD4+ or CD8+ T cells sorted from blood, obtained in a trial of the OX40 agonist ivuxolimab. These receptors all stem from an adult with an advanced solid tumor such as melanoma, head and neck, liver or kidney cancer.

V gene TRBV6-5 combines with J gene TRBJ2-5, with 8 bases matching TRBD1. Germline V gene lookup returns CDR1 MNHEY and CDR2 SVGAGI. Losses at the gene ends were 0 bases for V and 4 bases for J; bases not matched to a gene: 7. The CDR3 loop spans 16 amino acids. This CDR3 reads CASSYSVGTGGETQYF. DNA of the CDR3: TGTGCCAGCAGTTACTCGGTTGGCACAGGGGGAGAGACCCAGTACTTC.

CDR3 DNA: TGTGCCAGCAGTTTATCGGCCCTGCCGACCTACAATGAGCAGTTCTTC. It codes for CASSLSALPTYNEQFF. V and J are TRBV27 and TRBJ2-1, with no clear D. V was clipped by 0 bases and J by 2 bases, with 11 bases between them. The CDR3 is 16 amino acids. CDR1 and CDR2 from the germline V gene are MNHEY and SMNVEV (reference sequence).

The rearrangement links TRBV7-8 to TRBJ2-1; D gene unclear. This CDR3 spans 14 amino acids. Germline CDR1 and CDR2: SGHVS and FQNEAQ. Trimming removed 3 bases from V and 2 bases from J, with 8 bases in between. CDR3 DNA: TGTGCCAGCAGCTTGACCCGAACCTACAATGAGCAGTTCTTC. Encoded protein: CASSLTRTYNEQFF.

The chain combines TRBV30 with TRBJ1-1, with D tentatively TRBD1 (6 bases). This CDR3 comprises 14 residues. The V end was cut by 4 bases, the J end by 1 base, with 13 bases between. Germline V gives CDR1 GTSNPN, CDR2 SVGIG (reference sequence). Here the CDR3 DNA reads TGTGCCTGGACCCCGACAGGCCGGAACACTGAAGCTTTCTTT. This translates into CAWTPTGRNTEAFF.

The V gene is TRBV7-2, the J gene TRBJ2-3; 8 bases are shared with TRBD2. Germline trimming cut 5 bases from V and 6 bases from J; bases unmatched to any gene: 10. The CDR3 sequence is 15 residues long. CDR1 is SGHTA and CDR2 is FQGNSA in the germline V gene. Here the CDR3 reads CASSPRTSFADTQYF. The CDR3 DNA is TGTGCCAGCAGCCCTCGGACTAGCTTCGCCGATACGCAGTATTTT.

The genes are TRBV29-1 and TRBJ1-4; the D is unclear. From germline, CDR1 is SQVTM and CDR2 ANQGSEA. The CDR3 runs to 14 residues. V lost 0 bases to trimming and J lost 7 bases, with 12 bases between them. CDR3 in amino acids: CSVEEGMGSEKLFF. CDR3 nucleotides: TGCAGCGTTGAAGAGGGGATGGGAAGTGAAAAACTGTTTTTT.

The chain's CDR3 is CASSDQVNTEAFF. CDR3 sequence (DNA): TGCGCCAGCAGTGATCAGGTGAACACTGAAGCTTTCTTT. This chain joins TRBV10-1 and TRBJ1-1; D remains unclear. Germline V lookup: CDR1 WNHNN, CDR2 SYGVQD (reference sequence). V was clipped by 3 bases and J by 0 bases, with 5 bases between them. The CDR3 runs to 13 residues.

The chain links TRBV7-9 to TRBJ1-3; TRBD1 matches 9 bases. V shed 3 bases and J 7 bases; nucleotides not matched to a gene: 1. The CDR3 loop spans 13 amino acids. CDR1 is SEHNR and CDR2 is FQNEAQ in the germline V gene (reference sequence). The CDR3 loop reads CASSFGTGNTIYF. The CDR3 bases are TGTGCCAGCAGCTTCGGGACAGGGAACACCATATATTTT.

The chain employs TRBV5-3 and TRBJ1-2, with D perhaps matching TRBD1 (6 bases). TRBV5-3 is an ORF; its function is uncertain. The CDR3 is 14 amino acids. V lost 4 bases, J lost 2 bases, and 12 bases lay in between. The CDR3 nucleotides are TGTGCCAGAAGCCCGGGACAAAAAAACTATGGCTACACCTTC. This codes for CARSPGQKNYGYTF.

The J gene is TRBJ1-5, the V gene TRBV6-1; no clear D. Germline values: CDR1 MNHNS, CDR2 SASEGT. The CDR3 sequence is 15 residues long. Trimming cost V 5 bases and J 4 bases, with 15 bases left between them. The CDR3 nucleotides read TGTGCCAGCAGTCGCGTCGGAGGTGAGAATCAGCCCCAGCATTTT. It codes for CASSRVGGENQPQHF.

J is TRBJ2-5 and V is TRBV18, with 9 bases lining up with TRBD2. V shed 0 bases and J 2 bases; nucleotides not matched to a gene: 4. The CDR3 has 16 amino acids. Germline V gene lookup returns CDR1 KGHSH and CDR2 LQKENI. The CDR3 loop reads CASSPPTRGGQETQYF. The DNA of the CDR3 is TGTGCCAGCTCACCACCTACGCGGGGGGGTCAAGAGACCCAGTACTTC.

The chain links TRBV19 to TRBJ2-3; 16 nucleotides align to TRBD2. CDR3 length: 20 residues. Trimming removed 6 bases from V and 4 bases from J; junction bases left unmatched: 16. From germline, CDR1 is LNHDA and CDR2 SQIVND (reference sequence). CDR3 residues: CASSLAPGLAGGPSSDTQYF. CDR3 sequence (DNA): TGTGCCAGTAGCCTTGCACCGGGACTAGCGGGGGGGCCTTCCTCAGATACGCAGTATTTT.

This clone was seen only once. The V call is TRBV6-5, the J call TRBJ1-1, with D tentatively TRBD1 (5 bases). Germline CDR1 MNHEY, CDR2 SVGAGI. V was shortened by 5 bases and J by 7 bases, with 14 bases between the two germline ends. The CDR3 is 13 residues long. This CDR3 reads CASSGTAAREAFF. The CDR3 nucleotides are TGTGCCAGCAGTGGGACCGCCGCCCGTGAAGCTTTCTTT.

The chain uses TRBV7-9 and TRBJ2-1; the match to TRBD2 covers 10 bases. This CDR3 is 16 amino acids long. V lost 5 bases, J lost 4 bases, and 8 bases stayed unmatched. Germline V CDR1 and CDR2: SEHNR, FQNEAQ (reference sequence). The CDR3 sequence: CASSATGTSVYNEQFF. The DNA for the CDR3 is TGTGCCAGCAGCGCGACCGGGACTAGCGTGTACAATGAGCAGTTCTTC.

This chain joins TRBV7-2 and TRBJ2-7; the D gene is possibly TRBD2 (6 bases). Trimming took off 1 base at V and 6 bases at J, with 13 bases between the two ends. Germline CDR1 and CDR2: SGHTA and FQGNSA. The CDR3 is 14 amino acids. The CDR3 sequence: CASSLGTKVREQYF. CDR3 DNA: TGTGCCAGCAGCTTAGGGACTAAGGTGCGCGAGCAGTACTTC.

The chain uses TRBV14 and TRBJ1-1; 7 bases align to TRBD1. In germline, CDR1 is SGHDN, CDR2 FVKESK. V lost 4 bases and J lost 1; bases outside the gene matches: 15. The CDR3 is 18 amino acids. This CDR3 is CASSPPGGLRFWNTEAFF. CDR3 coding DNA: TGTGCCAGCAGCCCCCCAGGGGGGTTGAGGTTTTGGAACACTGAAGCTTTCTTT.

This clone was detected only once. In DNA, the CDR3 is TGTGCCAGCAGCTCGTCGGGACAGGAGGGAGATACGCAGTATTTT. This gives the protein CASSSSGQEGDTQYF. V and J are TRBV7-2 and TRBJ2-3; 8 bases are shared with TRBD1. In germline, CDR1 is SGHTA, CDR2 FQGNSA. V shed 4 bases, J shed 5 bases, and the junction held 8 bases outside the gene matches. The CDR3 is made up of 15 amino acids.

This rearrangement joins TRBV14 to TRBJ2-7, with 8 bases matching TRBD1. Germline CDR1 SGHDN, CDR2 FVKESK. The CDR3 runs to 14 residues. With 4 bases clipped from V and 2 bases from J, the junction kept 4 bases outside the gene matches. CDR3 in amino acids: CASSPRGPAYEQYF. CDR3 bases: TGTGCCAGCAGCCCCAGGGGGCCGGCCTACGAGCAGTACTTC.

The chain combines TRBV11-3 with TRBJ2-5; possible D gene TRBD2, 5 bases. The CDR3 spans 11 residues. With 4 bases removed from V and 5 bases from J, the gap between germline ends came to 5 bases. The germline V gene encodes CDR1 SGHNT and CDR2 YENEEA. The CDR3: CASSSGETQYF. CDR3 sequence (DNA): TGTGCCAGCAGCTCGGGGGAGACCCAGTACTTC.

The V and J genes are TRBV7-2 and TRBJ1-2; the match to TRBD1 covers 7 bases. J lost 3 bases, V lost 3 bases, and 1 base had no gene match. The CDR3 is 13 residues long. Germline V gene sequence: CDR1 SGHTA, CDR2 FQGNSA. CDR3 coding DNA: TGTGCCAGCAGCTTCGGGACAGACTATGGCTACACCTTC. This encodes CASSFGTDYGYTF.

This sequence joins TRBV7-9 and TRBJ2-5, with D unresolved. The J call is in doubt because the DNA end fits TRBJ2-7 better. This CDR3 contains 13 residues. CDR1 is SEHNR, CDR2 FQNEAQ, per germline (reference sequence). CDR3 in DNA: TGTGCCAGCAGCAACGGCGGCTACGGCGAGCAGTACTTC. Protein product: CASSNGGYGEQYF.

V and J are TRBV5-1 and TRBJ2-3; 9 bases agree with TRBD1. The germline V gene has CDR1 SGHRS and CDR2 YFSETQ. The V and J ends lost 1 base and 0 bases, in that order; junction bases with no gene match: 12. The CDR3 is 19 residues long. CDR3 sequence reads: CASSLSPGQGSSSTDTQYF. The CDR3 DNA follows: TGCGCCAGCAGCTTGTCTCCGGGACAGGGATCCTCTAGCACAGATACGCAGTATTTT.

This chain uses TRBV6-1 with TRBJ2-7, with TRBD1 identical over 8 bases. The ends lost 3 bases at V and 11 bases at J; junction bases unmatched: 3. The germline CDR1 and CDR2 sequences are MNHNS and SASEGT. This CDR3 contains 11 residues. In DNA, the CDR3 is TGTGCCAGCAGTGACGGACAGGGCAAGTACTTC. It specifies CASSDGQGKYF.